These 2 T cell receptor beta chains came from one sample sequenced in a study of cytomegalovirus exposure and HLA in healthy donors. The PCR ran on 60 Vbeta and 13 Jbeta primers. Generated by immunoSEQ multiplex PCR, the TCRdb table keeps only in-frame clones and is missing some. This sample has 95,000 to 150,000 clones, with just under 75% found just once. Source material: PBMCs. These TCRs come from a man in his 60s in good health and CMV-seropositive.

V is TRBV6-1 and J is TRBJ1-2; 8 bases are a match to TRBD1. V lost 7 bases and J lost 5; bases outside the gene matches: 12. The CDR3 runs to 15 residues. Germline-derived CDR1 and CDR2 are MNHNS and SASEGT. The CDR3 nucleotides are TGTGCCAGCAAATGGAACCCGGGACAGGAGTATGGCTACACCTTC. It encodes CASKWNPGQEYGYTF.

The gene calls are TRBV7-8 and TRBJ2-7, with 9 bases matching TRBD1. V was pared by 5 bases and J by 9 bases, with 14 bases of the junction left unmatched. The CDR3 extends over 15 amino acids. Per germline, CDR1 SGHVS and CDR2 FQNEAQ. The CDR3 is CASSPYRDRDLWQYF. The CDR3 bases are TGTGCCAGCAGCCCCTACCGGGACAGGGATTTATGGCAGTACTTC.